A single sample gave rise to the 14 T cell receptor beta chains below, sequenced in a study of tumor-infiltrating lymphocytes in primary liver carcinoma. A constant-region primer served to make TCR beta cDNA from about 530 ng total RNA. Three-round nested multiplex PCR performed with slightly modified ARM-PCR produced the TCR beta libraries. Researchers ran the first two PCR rounds for roughly 11 cycles each with TRBV1-TRBV30 forward primers and a C-beta reverse primer. In TCRdb, the multiplex PCR reads were re-called with MiXCR into one record per CDR3 protein. The sample records roughly 180,000 distinct CDR3 sequences, 50% to 75% being singletons. Germline DNA was also extracted, with blood RNA taken from unsorted whole blood. The sequenced sample was peripheral blood. These receptors came from a middle-aged man with primary liver carcinoma and hepatitis B virus infection.

This chain links TRBV11-2 with TRBJ1-2; possible D gene TRBD1, 5 bases. The CDR3 length is 14 residues. Trimming left V 8 bases short and J 2 bases short, with 15 bases between. The V gene's germline CDR1 is SGHAT and CDR2 FQNNGV. CDR3 coding DNA: TGTGCCAGCGGCTCCCCTGAGGGGAACTATGGCTACACCTTC. Its protein product is CASGSPEGNYGYTF. The variable domain in full, completed from reference TRBV11-2 and TRBJ1-2, reads EAGVAQSPRYKIIEKRQSVAFWCNPISGHATLYWYQQILGQGPKLLIQFQNNGVVDDSQLPKDRFSAERLKGVDSTLKIQPAKLEDSAVYLCASGSPEGNYGYTFGSGTRLTVV.

This sequence joins TRBV4-1 and TRBJ2-7; TRBD2 might be the D (6 bases). The CDR3 covers 17 residues. Germline CDR1 reads MGHRA; CDR2 reads YSYEKL. Trimming shortened V by 0 bases and J by 0 bases, and 15 bases separated the two germline ends. The CDR3 DNA reads TGCGCCAGCAGCCAAGATGGAACGGGAGCCCCCTCCTACGAGCAGTACTTC. Residues: CASSQDGTGAPSYEQYF.

Remarks on this clonotype: This may be a read error, as it is one base from a much larger clone. The rearrangement uses TRBV6-1 and TRBJ2-3, with D perhaps TRBD2 (6 bases). V was shortened by 7 bases and J by 4 bases, with 21 bases between the two germline ends. In germline, CDR1 is MNHNS, CDR2 SASEGT. The CDR3 length is 16 residues. CDR3 protein: CASNVQAGRRPDTQYF. CDR3 DNA sequence: TGTGCCAGCAATGTCCAGGCGGGACGGAGACCAGATACGCAGTATTTT.

Details on this clonotype: A read error may be the cause here, since a much bigger clone is one base away. The rearrangement uses TRBV29-1 and TRBJ2-3; D is perhaps TRBD2 (5 bases). Germline lookup yields CDR1 SQVTM and CDR2 ANQGSEA. The CDR3 extends over 11 amino acids. As DNA, the CDR3 is TGCAGGGTTGACCGGGATTATACGCAGTATTTT. As protein: CRVDRDYTQYF.

The chain recombines TRBV11-2 with TRBJ2-1, with D tentatively TRBD2 (6 bases). The V and J ends lost 6 bases and 8 bases respectively, with 17 bases between them. CDR1 and CDR2 from the germline V gene are SGHAT and FQNNGV. This CDR3 spans 14 amino acids. The CDR3 nucleotides are TGTGCCAGCAGTCCAGCGGGCCCTGGGTATGAGCAGTTCTTC. Protein: CASSPAGPGYEQFF. The full variable domain, with the rest looked up from reference TRBV11-2 and TRBJ2-1, is EAGVAQSPRYKIIEKRQSVAFWCNPISGHATLYWYQQILGQGPKLLIQFQNNGVVDDSQLPKDRFSAERLKGVDSTLKIQPAKLEDSAVYLCASSPAGPGYEQFFGPGTRLTVL.

The chain is built from TRBV11-2 and TRBJ2-1; D is unresolved. CDR1 is SGHAT, CDR2 FQNNGV, per germline. The CDR3 spans 14 residues. Trimming shortened V by 5 bases and J by 0 bases, and 8 bases separated the two germline ends. This chain's CDR3 is CASSRNSSYNEQFF. The CDR3 DNA sequence: TGTGCCAGCAGCCGTAACAGCTCCTACAATGAGCAGTTCTTC.

The rearrangement uses TRBV29-1 and TRBJ2-7; D is unresolved. V dropped 3 bases and J dropped 0 bases, with 9 bases sitting between them. Per germline, CDR1 SQVTM and CDR2 ANQGSEA. This CDR3 is built from 13 residues. CDR3 nucleotide sequence: TGCAGCGTTGAGGACGGGTGCTCCTACGAGCAGTACTTC. Its protein product is CSVEDGCSYEQYF.

The chain employs TRBV24-1 and TRBJ2-5; maybe TRBD2 (6 bases). The CDR3 spans 16 residues. Germline V lookup: CDR1 KGHDR, CDR2 SFDVKD. With 3 bases removed from V and 3 bases from J, the gap between germline ends came to 16 bases. The CDR3 DNA reads TGTGCCACCAGTGATCCCATGGCGGGGCTAGAAGAGACCCAGTACTTC. Encoded protein: CATSDPMAGLEETQYF.

J is TRBJ2-1 and V is TRBV5-1, with D perhaps TRBD2 (6 bases). Germline lookup yields CDR1 SGHRS and CDR2 YFSETQ. V lost 5 bases to trimming and J lost 6 bases, with 15 bases between them. The CDR3 covers 14 residues. Here the CDR3 reads CASSRAGPTNEQFF. The DNA for the CDR3 is TGCGCCAGCAGTCGGGCGGGGCCCACCAATGAGCAGTTCTTC.

The chain couples TRBV10-1 to TRBJ2-1; D gene uncertain. CDR1 is WNHNN and CDR2 is SYGVQD in the germline V gene (reference sequence). The CDR3 covers 13 residues. V dropped 8 bases and J dropped 4 bases, with 12 bases sitting between them. DNA of the CDR3: TGCGCCAGCCGCGATTCGAGTTACAATGAGCAGTTCTTC. Protein: CASRDSSYNEQFF.

This clonotype has ten or more counts. The V call is TRBV11-3, the J call TRBJ2-3; unclear D gene. The V gene's germline CDR1 is SGHNT and CDR2 YENEEA. CDR3 length equals 14 residues. Trimming removed 0 bases from V and 6 bases from J, with 10 bases in between. The CDR3 is CASSLDPNSDTQYF. CDR3 nucleotide sequence: TGTGCCAGCAGCTTAGATCCTAACTCCGATACGCAGTATTTT.

This chain joins TRBV4-1 and TRBJ1-2, with D possibly TRBD1 on 5 matching bases. This CDR3 has 15 amino acids. Germline CDR1 reads MGHRA; CDR2 reads YSYEKL. Trimming took off 0 bases at V and 4 bases at J, with 12 bases between the two ends. DNA for the CDR3: TGCGCCAGCAGCCAAGATGCGGCAGACAGCTATGGCTACACCTTC. It codes for CASSQDAADSYGYTF.

This sequence joins TRBV12-3 or TRBV12-4 and TRBJ2-5; TRBD1 matches 7 bases. V trimming: 7 bases; J trimming: 1 base; junction bases outside the gene matches: 6. This CDR3 has 14 residues. Here the CDR3 reads CASMPRTGQETQYF. CDR3 bases: TGTGCCAGCATGCCTAGGACAGGCCAAGAGACCCAGTACTTC.

V and J are TRBV6-6 and TRBJ1-1, with no clear D. The germline V gene encodes CDR1 MNHNY and CDR2 SVGAGI (reference sequence). The CDR3 loop spans 14 amino acids. V shed 5 bases and J shed 1 base, with 11 bases lying between them. The CDR3 DNA is TGTGCCAGCAGTGTACGGGGTTCGAACACTGAAGCTTTCTTT. Protein sequence: CASSVRGSNTEAFF.